This TCR beta chain is drawn from a study of T-cell memory formation after mild COVID-19. The CDR3 has 15 residues. The V gene's germline CDR1 is MNHEY and CDR2 SVGEGT. Germline trimming cut 6 bases from V and 4 bases from J; bases unmatched to any gene: 8. TCRdb used MiXCR to reprocess the 5' RACE reads, holding one entry per CDR3 protein. The sample carries about 600,000 distinct CDR3 sequences, about a fifth recorded once. The chain joins TRBV6-2 or TRBV6-3 to TRBJ1-5; 8 positions agree with TRBD1. This TCR came from an adult woman who had mild COVID-19 (a few samples of this study predate the infection). Cell type and time point are not known. The sequencing sample was made of PBMCs or a T cell subset sorted from them (not recorded which). The CDR3 DNA follows: TGTGCCAGCAGAATTACAGGGGGAGGGAATCAGCCCCAGCATTTT. It encodes CASRITGGGNQPQHF.